This T cell receptor (beta chain) comes out of a study of T-cell memory formation after mild COVID-19. This clonotype has more than one count but fewer than ten. What it binds is unknown. Whole-study results and caveats: CD4/CD8 balance characterized clones contracting day 15 to 85, and CD4+ skew characterized later expanders. Clones from the second wave (peaking day 37) had unconfirmed SARS-CoV-2 specificity. CD8+ contracting clones occupied EMRA, while CD4+ ones occupied mainly CM and EM.

TCRdb reanalysed the 5' RACE reads using MiXCR and keeps one entry per CDR3 protein. The table includes nearly 250,000 distinct CDR3 sequences, 15% to 19% detected once. Trimming pared 1 base from V and 2 bases from J, leaving 4 bases between. Germline values: CDR1 SGHRS, CDR2 YFSETQ. The CDR3 is 13 amino acids. This rearrangement joins TRBV5-1 to TRBJ2-4; no reliable D call. The material sequenced was PBMCs or a T cell subset sorted from them (not recorded which). The TCR comes from an adult woman who had mild COVID-19 (a few samples of this study predate the infection). Cell type and time point are not known. CDR3 loop: CASSLTTKNIQYF. Written as DNA, the CDR3 is TGCGCCAGCAGCTTGACGACCAAAAACATTCAGTACTTC.